What follows describes a single T cell receptor (beta chain). There is no known antigen for this receptor. Base-call qualities are not available, and no considerably larger clone is one nucleotide away. This sample stems from a study of healthy donors' naive CD4 and CD8 T cells (dated by TCRdb to between 2014 and 2017). Looking at the study overall: Donors were selected to cover three age groups (20-25, 40-50 and 60-70 years, over 5 each), with a mean age of around 44, and half of the donors were female. The donors were HLA-typed by sequencing at HLA-A, -B, -C, -DRB1, -DQB1 and -DPB1, using the SBTexcellerator protocol, an ABI3130xl analyzer and SBTengine software. For TCR alpha, a new primer set was designed to cover all functional IMGT alpha gene variants, and all other steps followed the beta-chain workflow. To check how TCR variation relates to lineage commitment, the researchers sequenced rearranged TCR alpha and beta chains taken from naive CD4+ and CD8+ T cells. Peripheral blood mononuclear cells were obtained from some 17 unrelated, healthy individuals.

Cells with a CD4+CD8-CD45RO-CD45RA+ profile were isolated by FACS and defined as naive CD4+ T cells, and those with a CD8+CD4-CD45RA+CD27bright profile were defined as naive CD8+ T cells. The antibodies used for sorting targeted CD4 (RPA-T4), CD8 (SK1), CD27 (O323), CD45RA (HI100) and CD45RO (UCHL1). Sequencing took place on a 454 GS FLX Titanium. A previously published linear amplification protocol was used to construct TCR libraries from about 0.45 ug of total RNA. The Roche/454 Genome Sequencer with Titanium chemistry was used for sequencing. In the paper's pipeline: A total of 75,000 to 85,000 rearranged TCR alpha transcripts were sequenced from about 5 of the healthy donors. Duplicate transcripts were dropped, and unique TCR clonotypes were identified by the CDR3 junction according to IMGT nomenclature. Logistic regression in R 2.13.0 modeled CD4 versus CD8 status as a function of V and J genes, with adjustment for donor effects and Bonferroni correction for multiple testing. TCRdb applied fastp at Q25 and MiXCR to the public reads, then kept only in-frame beta chains. When rows share a CDR3 protein, they turn into one entry using the most common DNA and genes. The V and J calls were determined by TCRdb, not by the authors. Across this sample there are 150,000 to 200,000 distinct CDR3 sequences, with 74% seen only once. The ten largest clones take up roughly 2.3% of the sample.

What the work shows at the level of the full study, not this receptor alone: V genes, J genes and CDR3 charge together appeared to explain roughly 14% of CD4/CD8 propensity variance, in a largely additive manner. Because the alpha and beta chains were sequenced in bulk, pairing them was not possible, and so effects of the combined chains went unevaluated. Bias between naive CD4+ and CD8+ cells was reportedly observed for most V and J gene segments, consistently across donors and independently of HLA genotype. The study did not directly address whether homeostatic proliferation of naive T cells might have biased the repertoire. In both chains, CD4+ lineage was associated with a positively charged CDR3, and CD8+ lineage was associated with a negatively charged CDR3.

From the cysteine up to the phenylalanine, the CDR3 has a length of 14 residues. The read is trimmed to its CDR3 DNA, 42 bases read in frame from base 1. According to the germline V gene, CDR1 reads MNHEY and CDR2 reads SVGEGT. Compared with germline, V lacks 7 bases and J lacks 9 bases; bases without a gene match: 6. The TCR was taken from a pool of human donors in good health; the sample pools cells from several healthy donors. The specimen was naive CD4+ and CD8+ T cells sorted from blood, pooled from several donors. The intended sense of this specimen's cell subset or site label: FACS-sorted naive CD4+ (CD45RO-CD45RA+) and naive CD8+ (CD45RA+CD27bright) T cells. Recombination linked TRBV6-2 or TRBV6-3 to TRBJ2-1; 13 junctional bases match TRBD2. DNA sequence: TGTGCCAGCACCCGGACTAGCGGGAGACCTGAGCAGTTCTTC. This codes for CASTRTSGRPEQFF.